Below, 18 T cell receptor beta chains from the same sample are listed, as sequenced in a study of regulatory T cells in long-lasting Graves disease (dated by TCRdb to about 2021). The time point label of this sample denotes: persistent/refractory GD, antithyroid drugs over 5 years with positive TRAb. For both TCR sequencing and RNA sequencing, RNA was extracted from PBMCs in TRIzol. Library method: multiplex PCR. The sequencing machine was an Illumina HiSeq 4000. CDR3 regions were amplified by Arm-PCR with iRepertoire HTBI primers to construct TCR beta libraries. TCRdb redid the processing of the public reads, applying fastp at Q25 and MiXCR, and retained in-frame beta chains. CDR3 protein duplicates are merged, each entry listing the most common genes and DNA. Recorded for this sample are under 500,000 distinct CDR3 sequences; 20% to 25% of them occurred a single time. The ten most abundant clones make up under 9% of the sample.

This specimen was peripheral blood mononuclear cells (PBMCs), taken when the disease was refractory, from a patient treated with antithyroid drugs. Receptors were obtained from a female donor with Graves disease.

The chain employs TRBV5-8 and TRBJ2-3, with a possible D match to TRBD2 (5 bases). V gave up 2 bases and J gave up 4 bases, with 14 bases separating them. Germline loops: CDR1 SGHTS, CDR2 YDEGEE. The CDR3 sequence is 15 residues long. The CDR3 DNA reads TGTGCCAGCAGCTTACAAGCGGAGGAGGCAGATACGCAGTATTTT. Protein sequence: CASSLQAEEADTQYF.

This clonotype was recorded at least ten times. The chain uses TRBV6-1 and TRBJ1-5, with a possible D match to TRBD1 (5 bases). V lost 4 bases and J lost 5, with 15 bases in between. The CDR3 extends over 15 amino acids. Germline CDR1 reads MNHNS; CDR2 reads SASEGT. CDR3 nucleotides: TGTGCCAGCAGTGCGGACACGGTGGGGCATCAGCCCCAGCATTTT. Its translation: CASSADTVGHQPQHF.

For the CDR3, the DNA is TGTGCCAGCAGTTTATCACAGGGAGGGGTGTTCGGTGAGCAGTTCTTC. Translation gives CASSLSQGGVFGEQFF. The J gene is TRBJ2-1, the V gene TRBV27, with D tentatively TRBD2 (7 bases). Germline V lookup: CDR1 MNHEY, CDR2 SMNVEV (reference sequence). The CDR3 sequence is 16 residues long. Trimming removed 0 bases at V and 9 bases at J, with 18 bases between.

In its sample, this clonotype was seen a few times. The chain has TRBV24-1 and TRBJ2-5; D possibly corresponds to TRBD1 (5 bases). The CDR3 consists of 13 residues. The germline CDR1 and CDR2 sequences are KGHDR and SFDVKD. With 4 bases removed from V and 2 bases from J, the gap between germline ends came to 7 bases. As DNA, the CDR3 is TGTGCCACCAGTGAGACAGCTCAAGAGACCCAGTACTTC. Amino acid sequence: CATSETAQETQYF.

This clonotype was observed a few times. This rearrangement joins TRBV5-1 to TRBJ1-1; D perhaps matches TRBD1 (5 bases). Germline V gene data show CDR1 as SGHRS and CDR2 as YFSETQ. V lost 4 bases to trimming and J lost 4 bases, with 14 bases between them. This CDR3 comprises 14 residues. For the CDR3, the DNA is TGCGCCAGCAGCCTAAGGGGTGACCGCACTGAAGCTTTCTTT. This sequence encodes CASSLRGDRTEAFF. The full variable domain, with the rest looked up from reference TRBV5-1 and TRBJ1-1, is KAGVTQTPRYLIKTRGQQVTLSCSPISGHRSVSWYQQTPGQGLQFLFEYFSETQRNKGNFPGRFSGRQFSNSRSEMNVSTLELGDSALYLCASSLRGDRTEAFFGQGTRLTVV.

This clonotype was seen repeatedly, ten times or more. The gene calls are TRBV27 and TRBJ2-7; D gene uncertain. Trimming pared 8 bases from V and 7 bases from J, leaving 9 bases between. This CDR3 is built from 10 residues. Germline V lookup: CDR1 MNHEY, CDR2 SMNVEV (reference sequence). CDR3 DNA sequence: TGTGCCAGCGGCGTTTGGGAGCAGTACTTC. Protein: CASGVWEQYF.

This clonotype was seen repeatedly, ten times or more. CDR3 amino acids: CASSLGSMPGGYTF. The CDR3 DNA reads as TGCGCCAGCAGCTTGGGGTCTATGCCTGGTGGCTACACCTTC. The chain links TRBV5-1 to TRBJ1-2; no reliable D call. Germline-derived CDR1 and CDR2 are SGHRS and YFSETQ. The CDR3 spans 14 residues. V was clipped by 0 bases and J by 7 bases, with 13 bases between them. The full variable domain, its missing parts supplied by reference TRBV5-1 and TRBJ1-2, is KAGVTQTPRYLIKTRGQQVTLSCSPISGHRSVSWYQQTPGQGLQFLFEYFSETQRNKGNFPGRFSGRQFSNSRSEMNVSTLELGDSALYLCASSLGSMPGGYTFGSGTRLTVV.

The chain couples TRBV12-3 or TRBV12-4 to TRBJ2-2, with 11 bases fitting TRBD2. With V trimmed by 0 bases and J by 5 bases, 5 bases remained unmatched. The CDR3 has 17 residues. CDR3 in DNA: TGTGCCAGCAGTTTAGCGACTAGCGGGATAGTAACCGGGGAGCTGTTTTTT. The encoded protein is CASSLATSGIVTGELFF.

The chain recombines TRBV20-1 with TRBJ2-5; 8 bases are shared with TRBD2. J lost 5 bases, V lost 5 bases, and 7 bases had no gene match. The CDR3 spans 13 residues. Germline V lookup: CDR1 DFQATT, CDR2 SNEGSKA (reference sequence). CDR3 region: CSAGVVAGETQYF. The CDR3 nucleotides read TGCAGTGCTGGGGTAGTAGCGGGGGAGACCCAGTACTTC.

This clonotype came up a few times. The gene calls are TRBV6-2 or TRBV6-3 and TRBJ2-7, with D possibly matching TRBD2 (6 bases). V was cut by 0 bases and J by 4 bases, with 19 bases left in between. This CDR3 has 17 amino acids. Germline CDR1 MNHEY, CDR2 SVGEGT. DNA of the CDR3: TGTGCCAGCAGTTACTCGACTAGGCGACAGCACCTTTACGAGCAGTACTTC. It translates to CASSYSTRRQHLYEQYF.

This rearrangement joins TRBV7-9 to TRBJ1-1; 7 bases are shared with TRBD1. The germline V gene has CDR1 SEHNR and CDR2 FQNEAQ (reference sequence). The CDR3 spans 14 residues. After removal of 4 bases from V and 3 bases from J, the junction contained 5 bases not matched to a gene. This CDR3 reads CASSWTGKYTEAFF. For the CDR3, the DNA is TGTGCCAGCAGCTGGACAGGCAAATACACTGAAGCTTTCTTT.

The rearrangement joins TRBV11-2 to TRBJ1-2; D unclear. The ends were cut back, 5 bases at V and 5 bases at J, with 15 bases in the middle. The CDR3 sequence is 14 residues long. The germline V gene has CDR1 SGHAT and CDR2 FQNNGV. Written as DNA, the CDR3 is TGTGCCAGCAGCCCGCAGCCGGCCCCATATGGCTACACCTTC. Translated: CASSPQPAPYGYTF.

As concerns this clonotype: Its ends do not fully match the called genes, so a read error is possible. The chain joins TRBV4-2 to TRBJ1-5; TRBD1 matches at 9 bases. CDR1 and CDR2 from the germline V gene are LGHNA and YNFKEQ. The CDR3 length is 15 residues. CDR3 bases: TGTGTCAGCAGCCAAGAGACAGGGGGAAGTCAGCCCCAGCATTTT. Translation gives CVSSQETGGSQPQHF.

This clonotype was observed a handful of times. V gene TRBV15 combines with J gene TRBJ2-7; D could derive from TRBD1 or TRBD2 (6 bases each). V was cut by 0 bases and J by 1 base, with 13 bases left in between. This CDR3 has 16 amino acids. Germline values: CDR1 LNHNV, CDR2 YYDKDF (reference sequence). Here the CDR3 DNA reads TGTGCCACCAGCAGAGATCGGGGGCGCGGGTCCTACGAGCAGTACTTC. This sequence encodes CATSRDRGRGSYEQYF.

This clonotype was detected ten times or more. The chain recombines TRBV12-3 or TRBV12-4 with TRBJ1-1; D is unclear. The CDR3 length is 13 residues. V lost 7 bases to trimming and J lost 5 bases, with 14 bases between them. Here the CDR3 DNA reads TGTGCCAGCACACGGGGTGGTAGAACTGAAGCTTTCTTT. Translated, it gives CASTRGGRTEAFF.

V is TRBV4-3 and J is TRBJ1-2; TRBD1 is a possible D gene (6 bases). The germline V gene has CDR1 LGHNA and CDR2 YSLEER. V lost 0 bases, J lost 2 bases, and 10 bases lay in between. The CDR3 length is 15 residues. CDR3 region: CASSQEAGVNYGYTF. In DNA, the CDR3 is TGCGCCAGCAGCCAAGAAGCAGGGGTAAACTATGGCTACACCTTC.

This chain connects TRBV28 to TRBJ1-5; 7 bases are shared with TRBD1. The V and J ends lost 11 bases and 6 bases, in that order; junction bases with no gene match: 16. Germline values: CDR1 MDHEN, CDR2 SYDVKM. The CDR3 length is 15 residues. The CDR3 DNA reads TGTGCCGGTCGAGTAGACAGGGAGAGAGGTCAGCCCCAGCATTTT. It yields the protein CAGRVDRERGQPQHF. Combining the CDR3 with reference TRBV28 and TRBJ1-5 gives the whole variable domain DVKVTQSSRYLVKRTGEKVFLECVQDMDHENMFWYRQDPGLGLRLIYFSYDVKMKEKGDIPEGYSVSREKKERFSLILESASTNQTSMYLCAGRVDRERGQPQHFGDGTRLSIL.

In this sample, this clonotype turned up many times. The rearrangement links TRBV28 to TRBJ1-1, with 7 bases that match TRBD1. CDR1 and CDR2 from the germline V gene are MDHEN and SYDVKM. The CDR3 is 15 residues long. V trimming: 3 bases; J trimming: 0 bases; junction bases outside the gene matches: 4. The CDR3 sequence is CASSLGGQLNTEAFF. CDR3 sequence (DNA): TGTGCCAGCAGTTTGGGGGGACAGTTGAACACTGAAGCTTTCTTT.